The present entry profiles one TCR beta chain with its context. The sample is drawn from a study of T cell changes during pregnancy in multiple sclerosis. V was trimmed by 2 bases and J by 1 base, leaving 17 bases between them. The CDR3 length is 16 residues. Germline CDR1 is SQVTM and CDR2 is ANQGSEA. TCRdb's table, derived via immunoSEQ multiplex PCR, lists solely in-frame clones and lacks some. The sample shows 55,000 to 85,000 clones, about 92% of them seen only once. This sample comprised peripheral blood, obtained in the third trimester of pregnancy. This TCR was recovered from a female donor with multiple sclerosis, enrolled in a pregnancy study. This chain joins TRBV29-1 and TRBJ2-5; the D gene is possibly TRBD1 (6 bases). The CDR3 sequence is CSVERTPGTSQETQYF. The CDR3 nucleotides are TGCAGCGTTGAAAGGACCCCCGGGACAAGCCAAGAGACCCAGTACTTC.